Following are 22 T cell receptor beta chains from one sample sequenced in a study of T cells in Graves' hyperthyroidism and ophthalmopathy. Amplification of TCR beta CDR3 regions was performed using RNA transcripts as template. First-round RT-PCR targeting the TCR CDR3 was performed with the HTBI primer set. TCRdb used MiXCR to reprocess the multiplex PCR reads, holding one entry per CDR3 protein. The sample lists over 90,000 distinct CDR3 sequences; roughly 44% were seen once. The sequencing input was blood. Every receptor here comes from a man in his forties or fifties with Graves' hyperthyroidism.

This clonotype was detected many times. This chain connects TRBV11-3 to TRBJ2-7, with a possible D match to TRBD2 (5 bases). The ends were cut back, 5 bases at V and 1 base at J, with 12 bases in the middle. The CDR3 sequence is 14 residues long. CDR1 SGHNT and CDR2 YENEEA come from the germline V gene. This CDR3 reads CASSLPDSSYEQYF. The CDR3 nucleotides read TGTGCCAGCAGCCTGCCGGACTCGTCCTACGAGCAGTACTTC.

The sample holds a few counts of this clonotype. The chain joins TRBV2 to TRBJ2-5; 7 bases match TRBD2. The germline V gene has CDR1 SNHLY and CDR2 FYNNEI. The CDR3 totals 15 residues. V shed 8 bases, J shed 2 bases, and the junction held 11 bases outside the gene matches. As DNA, the CDR3 is TGTGCCAGCTCACCAGGGAGGGGAGGTCAAGAGACCCAGTACTTC. The encoded protein is CASSPGRGGQETQYF.

This clonotype was observed many times. The CDR3 nucleotides read TGTGCCAGCGGTGTGAGGGGCCAAGGCTACACCTTC. Amino acids: CASGVRGQGYTF. J is TRBJ1-2 and V is TRBV6-5, with D perhaps TRBD1 (5 bases). The CDR3 consists of 12 residues. Germline V gene sequence: CDR1 MNHEY, CDR2 SVGAGI. V lost 8 bases, J lost 8 bases, and 15 bases lay in between.

There are many counts of this clonotype. The chain links TRBV5-6 to TRBJ2-7, with 7 bases aligning to TRBD2. V trimming: 4 bases; J trimming: 3 bases; junction bases outside the gene matches: 10. The length of the CDR3 is 15 residues. The germline V gene encodes CDR1 SGHDT and CDR2 YYEEEE. The CDR3 DNA is TGTGCCAGCAGCGAAGCGGGGCAGGGCTTCTACGAGCAGTACTTC. Translation gives CASSEAGQGFYEQYF.

J is TRBJ2-7 and V is TRBV7-3; TRBD1 agrees at 9 bases. Looked up from germline, CDR1 is SGHTA and CDR2 is FQGTGA. The CDR3 extends over 16 amino acids. V was pared by 4 bases and J by 2 bases, with 9 bases of the junction left unmatched. Here the CDR3 DNA reads TGTGCCAGCAGCTACCGACAGGGGGACGGAACCTACGAGCAGTACTTC. It encodes CASSYRQGDGTYEQYF. The variable domain in full, completed from reference TRBV7-3 and TRBJ2-7, reads GAGVSQTPSNKVTEKGKYVELRCDPISGHTALYWYRQSLGQGPEFLIYFQGTGAADDSGLPNDRFFAVRPEGSVSTLKIQRTERGDSAVYLCASSYRQGDGTYEQYFGPGTRLTVT.

This clonotype was counted ten times or more. V usage is TRBV27 and J usage is TRBJ2-1; tentatively, D is TRBD2 (5 bases). Germline V gene data show CDR1 as MNHEY and CDR2 as SMNVEV (reference sequence). The CDR3 consists of 14 residues. The V end lost 5 bases, the J end lost 3 bases, and 11 bases lay between the germline ends. CDR3 residues: CASSPGERYNEQFF. As DNA, the CDR3 is TGTGCCAGCAGTCCCGGGGAACGCTACAATGAGCAGTTCTTC.

The table lists this clonotype with a few counts. This may be a read error, as it is one base from a much larger clone. This chain joins TRBV11-2 and TRBJ2-4; weak D call: TRBD2 (6 bases). The CDR3 has 12 amino acids. Germline CDR1 is SGHAT and CDR2 is FQNNGV. CDR3 in amino acids: CASSSRRGTVVF. The CDR3 DNA follows: TGTGCCAGCAGCTCCCGCCGGGGGACCGTAGTCTTC. Together with reference TRBV11-2 and TRBJ2-4, the CDR3 gives the full variable domain: EAGVAQSPRYKIIEKRQSVAFWCNPISGHATLYWYQQILGQGPKLLIQFQNNGVVDDSQLPKDRFSAERLKGVDSTLKIQPAKLEDSAVYLCASSSRRGTVVFGAGTRLSVL.

In this sample, this clonotype turned up many times. This rearrangement joins TRBV7-3 to TRBJ2-1, with 15 bases fitting TRBD2. Germline loops: CDR1 SGHTA, CDR2 FQGTGA. Unmatched junction bases numbered 17, after V lost 4 bases and J lost 7 bases. There are 20 residues in the CDR3. The CDR3 coding sequence is TGTGCCAGCAGCTCCCTCGGAGGGGGGGGACTAGCGGGAGGTTTGAATGAGCAGTTCTTC. It specifies CASSSLGGGGLAGGLNEQFF. The whole variable domain, filled in from reference TRBV7-3 and TRBJ2-1, reads GAGVSQTPSNKVTEKGKYVELRCDPISGHTALYWYRQSLGQGPEFLIYFQGTGAADDSGLPNDRFFAVRPEGSVSTLKIQRTERGDSAVYLCASSSLGGGGLAGGLNEQFFGPGTRLTVL.

The sample holds many counts of this clonotype. The gene calls are TRBV9 and TRBJ2-1; no reliable D call. This CDR3 comprises 14 residues. V lost 0 bases and J lost 1, with 5 bases in between. Germline-derived CDR1 and CDR2 are SGDLS and YYNGEE. The CDR3 loop is CASSVDLSYNEQFF. The CDR3 DNA sequence: TGTGCCAGCAGCGTAGACTTATCCTACAATGAGCAGTTCTTC.

This clonotype was recorded many times. V gene TRBV20-1 combines with J gene TRBJ2-2; a possible D gene is TRBD2 (5 bases). V was pared by 6 bases and J by 6 bases, with 8 bases between. Per the germline V gene, CDR1 is DFQATT and CDR2 is SNEGSKA (reference sequence). The CDR3 contains 11 residues. CDR3 sequence: CSARRAGELFF. The CDR3 DNA reads TGCAGTGCCAGGCGGGCCGGGGAGCTGTTTTTT.

The chain uses TRBV29-1 and TRBJ1-3; TRBD1 might be the D (5 bases). CDR3 length: 13 residues. V was pared by 1 base and J by 7 bases, with 11 bases between. Germline V gene sequence: CDR1 SQVTM, CDR2 ANQGSEA. The CDR3 DNA is TGCAGCGTTGAAGGTCAGGGTTGGAACACCATATATTTT. Residues: CSVEGQGWNTIYF.

With regard to this clonotype: This clone may be a read error of a much larger clone one base away. The V call is TRBV9, the J call TRBJ2-1; weak D call: TRBD1 (5 bases). The V gene's germline CDR1 is SGDLS and CDR2 YYNGEE. CDR3 length: 15 residues. This chain's CDR3 is CASSALGARSGEQSF. In DNA, the CDR3 is TGTGCCAGCAGCGCCCTAGGGGCCCGCAGTGGTGAGCAGTCCTTC.

The V and J genes are TRBV2 and TRBJ2-1; 15 nucleotides agree with TRBD2. Germline trimming cut 6 bases from V and 5 bases from J; bases unmatched to any gene: 5. This CDR3 comprises 16 residues. Germline V gene data show CDR1 as SNHLY and CDR2 as FYNNEI. The chain's CDR3 is CASRPGTSGGHNEQFF. Written as DNA, the CDR3 is TGTGCCAGCAGACCGGGGACTAGCGGGGGGCACAATGAGCAGTTCTTC.

This clonotype was counted at least ten times. J is TRBJ2-5 and V is TRBV24-1, with D tentatively TRBD1 or TRBD2 (6 bases each). Germline loops: CDR1 KGHDR, CDR2 SFDVKD. This CDR3 comprises 16 residues. Trimming shortened V by 2 bases and J by 1 base, and 13 bases separated the two germline ends. CDR3 sequence: CATSDSGAPFQETQYF. CDR3 DNA: TGTGCCACCAGTGATTCGGGGGCCCCCTTCCAAGAGACCCAGTACTTC.

There are many counts of this clonotype. V gene TRBV19 combines with J gene TRBJ2-5; D possibly corresponds to TRBD1 (6 bases). The CDR3 is 14 residues long. Germline CDR1 LNHDA, CDR2 SQIVND (reference sequence). Trimming took 3 bases from V and 5 from J, leaving 13 bases between them. CDR3 amino acids: CASSIGGAGETQYF. Written as DNA, the CDR3 is TGTGCCAGTAGTATTGGGGGCGCAGGGGAGACCCAGTACTTC.

J is TRBJ2-4 and V is TRBV30; D remains ambiguous. The CDR3 sequence is 11 residues long. V was shortened by 0 bases and J by 7 bases, with 4 bases between the two germline ends. The germline V gene has CDR1 GTSNPN and CDR2 SVGIG (reference sequence). Here the CDR3 reads CAWSVGNIQYF. CDR3 in DNA: TGTGCCTGGAGTGTAGGCAACATTCAGTACTTC.

This clonotype has ten or more counts. The chain is built from TRBV20-1 and TRBJ2-3; D unresolved. V was clipped by 2 bases and J by 6 bases, with 9 bases between them. The CDR3 runs 12 residues. Germline V CDR1 and CDR2: DFQATT, SNEGSKA (reference sequence). CDR3 loop: CSARPGWDTQYF. The CDR3 DNA sequence: TGCAGTGCTAGACCCGGGTGGGATACGCAGTATTTT.

This chain uses TRBV29-1 with TRBJ2-3; D is unresolved. V was pared by 6 bases and J by 3 bases, with 4 bases between. Germline loops: CDR1 SQVTM, CDR2 ANQGSEA. CDR3 length: 10 amino acids. CDR3 amino acids: CSVWTDTQYF. DNA for the CDR3: TGCAGCGTCTGGACAGATACGCAGTATTTT.

This clonotype was counted between two and nine times. CDR3 sequence (DNA): TGTGCCAGCAGCACAGGGGGGCGAGAAAAACTGTTTTTT. It encodes CASSTGGREKLFF. V and J are TRBV28 and TRBJ1-4; 8 bases fit TRBD1. Germline V lookup: CDR1 MDHEN, CDR2 SYDVKM. The CDR3 loop spans 13 amino acids. Unmatched junction bases numbered 5, after V lost 6 bases and J lost 8 bases. The variable domain in full, with the rest retrieved from reference TRBV28 and TRBJ1-4, is DVKVTQSSRYLVKRTGEKVFLECVQDMDHENMFWYRQDPGLGLRLIYFSYDVKMKEKGDIPEGYSVSREKKERFSLILESASTNQTSMYLCASSTGGREKLFFGSGTQLSVL.

This clonotype has at least ten counts. V gene TRBV7-9 combines with J gene TRBJ2-2; 9 nucleotides match TRBD2. J gave up 0 bases and V 3 bases, and 11 bases lay outside the gene matches. The CDR3 covers 19 residues. Germline values: CDR1 SEHNR, CDR2 FQNEAQ (reference sequence). The CDR3 sequence: CASSLGVPAGGSNTGELFF. The CDR3 nucleotides are TGTGCCAGCAGCTTGGGGGTGCCTGCGGGAGGGTCGAACACCGGGGAGCTGTTTTTT. Variable domain in full (rest from reference TRBV7-9 and TRBJ2-2): DTGVSQNPRHKITKRGQNVTFRCDPISEHNRLYWYRQTLGQGPEFLTYFQNEAQLEKSRLLSDRFSAERPKGSFSTLEIQRTEQGDSAMYLCASSLGVPAGGSNTGELFFGEGSRLTVL.

Many counts were recorded for this clonotype. V is TRBV7-6 and J is TRBJ1-1; D may be TRBD1 (5 bases). The V and J ends lost 1 base and 0 bases respectively, with 18 bases between them. This CDR3 is built from 18 residues. Germline lookup yields CDR1 SGHVS and CDR2 FNYEAQ. CDR3 amino acids: CASSLVALVGTMNTEAFF. In nucleotides, the CDR3 is TGTGCCAGCAGCTTAGTTGCTCTGGTGGGGACCATGAACACTGAAGCTTTCTTT.

The table lists this clonotype with many counts. The chain links TRBV20-1 to TRBJ2-7, with D tentatively TRBD2 (7 bases). Germline V gives CDR1 DFQATT, CDR2 SNEGSKA (reference sequence). The CDR3 contains 14 residues. Trimming left V 6 bases short and J 5 bases short, with 20 bases between. CDR3 in DNA: TGCAGTGCCGCGGGGGCGGGAGCATACGACGAGCAGTACTTC. Its protein product is CSAAGAGAYDEQYF.